This paragraph reports one T cell receptor (beta chain). The antigen remains undetermined. Only in-frame clones appear in the TCRdb table, and some are missing; sequencing was by immunoSEQ multiplex PCR. This repertoire shows 850,000 to 1,200,000 clones, more than 60% found once; its top ten account for around 1.5%. This sample was taken from a study of shared clonotypes between healthy human individuals. Findings of the study overall: Generation probability values for non-shared clonotypes were lower than those for clonotypes shared by all four donors. Donors were few, which limited the genetic and exposure-history diversity represented.

Germline values: CDR1 SGHRS, CDR2 YFSETQ. With V trimmed by 5 bases and J by 4 bases, 9 bases remained unmatched. CDR3 length: 15 residues. The TCR comes from a man aged 18 to 29 in good health. The sample consisted of memory CD4+ T cells sorted from blood. Subset denoted: CD45RA-negative fraction. The chain is built from TRBV5-1 and TRBJ2-5, with 9 positions matching TRBD2. This CDR3 is CASSTTAGGRETQYF. CDR3 DNA sequence: TGCGCCAGCAGTACCACCGCGGGGGGGCGAGAGACCCAGTACTTC.